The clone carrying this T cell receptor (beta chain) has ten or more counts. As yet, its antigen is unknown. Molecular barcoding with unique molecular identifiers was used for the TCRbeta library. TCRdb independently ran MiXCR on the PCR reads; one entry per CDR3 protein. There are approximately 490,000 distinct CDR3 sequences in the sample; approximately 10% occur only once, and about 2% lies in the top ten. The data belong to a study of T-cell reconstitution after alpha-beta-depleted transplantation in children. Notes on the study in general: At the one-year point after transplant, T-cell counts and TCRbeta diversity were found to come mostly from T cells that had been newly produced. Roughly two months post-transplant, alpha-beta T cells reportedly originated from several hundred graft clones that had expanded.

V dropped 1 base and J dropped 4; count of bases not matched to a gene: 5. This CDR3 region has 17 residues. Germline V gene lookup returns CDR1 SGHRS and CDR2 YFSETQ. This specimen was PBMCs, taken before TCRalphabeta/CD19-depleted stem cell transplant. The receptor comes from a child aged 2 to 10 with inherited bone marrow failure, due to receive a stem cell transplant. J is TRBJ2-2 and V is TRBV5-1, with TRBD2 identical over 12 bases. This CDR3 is CASSLSSGRVSTGELFF. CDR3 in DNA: TGCGCCAGCAGCTTGTCTAGCGGGAGGGTCAGCACCGGGGAGCTGTTTTTT.